Sequencing of this T cell receptor (beta chain) was carried out in a study of T cell responses to AZD1222 COVID-19 vaccine. Study-wide findings and caveats: Among those given AZD1222, only five to seven were seropositive at baseline.

This clone was seen just once. Its specificity is not known. The table came from immunoSEQ multiplex PCR; TCRdb's copy has only in-frame clones and leaves some out. The sample carries 150,000 to 250,000 clones, approximately 93% recorded once. V lost 5 bases and J lost 3; bases outside the gene matches: 7. CDR1 and CDR2 from the germline V gene are SGHDT and YYEEEE. The CDR3 is 15 amino acids. The receptor comes from an adult who received the AZD1222 COVID-19 vaccine. The V call is TRBV5-6, the J call TRBJ1-5, with TRBD1 matching over 8 bases. The source was peripheral blood, collected 28 days after the second AZD1222 dose. CDR3 residues: CASRWRTGPNQPQHF. The CDR3 DNA reads TGTGCCAGCAGATGGCGGACAGGGCCCAATCAGCCCCAGCATTTT.